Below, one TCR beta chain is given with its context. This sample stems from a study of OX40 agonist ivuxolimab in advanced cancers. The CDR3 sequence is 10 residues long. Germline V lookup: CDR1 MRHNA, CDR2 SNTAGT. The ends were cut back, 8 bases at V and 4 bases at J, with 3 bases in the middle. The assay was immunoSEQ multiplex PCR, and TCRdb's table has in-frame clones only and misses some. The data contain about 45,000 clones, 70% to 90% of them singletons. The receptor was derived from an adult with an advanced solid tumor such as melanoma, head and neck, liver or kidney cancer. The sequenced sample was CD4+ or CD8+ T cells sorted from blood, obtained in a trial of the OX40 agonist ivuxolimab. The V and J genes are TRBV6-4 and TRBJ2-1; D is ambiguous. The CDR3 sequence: CASLYNEQFF. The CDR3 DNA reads TGTGCCAGCCTATACAATGAGCAGTTCTTC.